Given below is one T cell receptor beta chain in context. The data belong to a study of shared clonotypes between healthy human individuals. The germline gives CDR1 ENHRY, CDR2 SYGVKD. J gave up 0 bases and V 6 bases, and 8 bases lay outside the gene matches. The CDR3 has 18 amino acids. The method was immunoSEQ multiplex PCR; TCRdb's version includes in-frame clones alone and lacks a portion of them. The repertoire holds 950,000 to 1,100,000 clones, about 70% seen once, with roughly 1.5% in the top ten. This clonotype was obtained from a young man in good health. Sequences were obtained from memory CD4+ T cells sorted from blood. Subset noted: CD45RA-negative fraction. This rearrangement joins TRBV10-3 to TRBJ2-7; 16 nucleotides align to TRBD2. For the CDR3, the DNA is TGTGCCATCAGGGCCTCGGGACTAGCGGGAGGGAGCTCCTACGAGCAGTACTTC. It is translated as CAIRASGLAGGSSYEQYF.